The 6 T cell receptor beta chains in this list originate from one sample, sequenced in a study of T cells after yellow fever vaccination. In TCRdb, the 5' RACE reads were re-called with MiXCR into one record per CDR3 protein. The repertoire includes more than 200,000 distinct CDR3 sequences, around 3.5% of them detected once, and over 15% sits in the top ten. The sequences come from PBMCs, collected 15 days after the yellow fever booster vaccination. The source of these receptors is a man younger than 35 who received the YFV17D yellow fever vaccine.

Many counts were recorded for this clonotype. The J gene is TRBJ2-7, the V gene TRBV4-3, with unresolved D. In germline, CDR1 is LGHNA, CDR2 YSLEER. The V end was cut by 1 base, the J end by 0 bases, with 7 bases between. The CDR3 runs 14 residues. CDR3: CASSQGASSYEQYV. The CDR3 nucleotides read TGCGCCAGCAGCCAAGGGGCCAGCTCCTACGAGCAGTACGTC.

This clonotype was recorded at least ten times. The chain is built from TRBV12-3 or TRBV12-4 and TRBJ1-2, with D possibly being TRBD1 (5 bases). The CDR3 is 14 residues long. Trimming left V 3 bases short and J 4 bases short, with 12 bases between. The DNA for the CDR3 is TGTGCCAGCAGTTTGGCGTTGACAGCCTATGGCTACACCTTC. Its translation is CASSLALTAYGYTF.

This clonotype occurred many times. The chain joins TRBV12-3 or TRBV12-4 to TRBJ2-2; a weak D match, TRBD2 (5 bases). The CDR3 has 15 residues. Trimming took 6 bases from V and 1 from J, leaving 12 bases between them. The CDR3 loop is CASRPFGENTGELFF. DNA of the CDR3: TGTGCCAGCAGGCCTTTCGGGGAGAACACCGGGGAGCTGTTTTTT.

This clonotype showed up many times. The V gene is TRBV6-5, the J gene TRBJ2-7; no firm D call. V was shortened by 5 bases and J by 6 bases, with 14 bases between the two germline ends. Per germline, CDR1 MNHEY and CDR2 SVGAGI. The CDR3 contains 13 residues. The CDR3 protein is CASSPLVRAEQYF. CDR3 bases: TGTGCCAGCAGTCCCCTCGTTCGGGCCGAGCAGTACTTC.

This clonotype was counted many times. The genes are TRBV4-3 and TRBJ2-7, with 9 bases identical to TRBD2. The CDR3 consists of 17 residues. The junction had 13 bases not matched to a gene; V was cut back by 2 bases and J by 5 bases. Germline V gives CDR1 LGHNA, CDR2 YSLEER. This CDR3 is CASSQQLGSGGMNEQYF. Here the CDR3 DNA reads TGCGCCAGCAGCCAACAGCTAGGCAGCGGGGGGATGAACGAGCAGTACTTC.

This clonotype was counted at least ten times. The genes are TRBV7-2 and TRBJ2-7, with D possibly called TRBD1 or TRBD2 (5 bases each). Trimming removed 1 base at V and 5 bases at J, with 15 bases between. The CDR3 extends over 15 amino acids. CDR1 SGHTA and CDR2 FQGNSA come from the germline V gene. The CDR3: CASSLGGAMVDEQYF. The DNA of the CDR3 is TGTGCCAGCAGCTTAGGAGGGGCTATGGTGGACGAGCAGTACTTC. Supplemented by reference TRBV7-2 and TRBJ2-7, the full variable domain reads GAGVSQSPSNKVTEKGKDVELRCDPISGHTALYWYRQSLGQGLEFLIYFQGNSAPDKSGLPSDRFSAERTGGSVSTLTIQRTQQEDSAVYLCASSLGGAMVDEQYFGPGTRLTVT.